The 23 T cell receptor beta chains below come from one sample, sequenced in a study of control samples from healthy donors and cancer patients. The method was immunoSEQ multiplex PCR; TCRdb's version includes in-frame clones alone and lacks a portion of them. The repertoire holds about 88,000 clones, with 85% to 95% as singletons. The material sequenced was blood. Receptors originate from a man younger than 35 in good health.

The chain uses TRBV6-5 and TRBJ2-1; 8 bases agree with TRBD2. CDR1 and CDR2 from the germline V gene are MNHEY and SVGAGI. V dropped 6 bases and J dropped 8; count of bases not matched to a gene: 9. The CDR3 is 14 residues long. CDR3: CASRTTGGLYEQFF. In DNA, the CDR3 is TGTGCCAGCAGGACAACGGGAGGGCTCTATGAGCAGTTCTTC.

J is TRBJ2-1 and V is TRBV19, with 13 bases lining up with TRBD2. V was clipped by 0 bases and J by 2 bases; unmatched bases: 10. This CDR3 region has 20 residues. CDR1 and CDR2 from the germline V gene are LNHDA and SQIVND (reference sequence). The CDR3 DNA is TGTGCCAGTAGTATAGAACCGACTAGCGGGGGGCCCAGTCCCTACAATGAGCAGTTCTTC. As protein: CASSIEPTSGGPSPYNEQFF.

The rearrangement uses TRBV7-9 and TRBJ2-7; 8 nucleotides agree with TRBD1. Trimming took 2 bases from V and 5 from J; bases not matched to a gene: 5. CDR3 length: 14 residues. CDR1 is SEHNR, CDR2 FQNEAQ, per germline (reference sequence). The CDR3 DNA reads as TGTGCCAGCAGCTTAAGGCAGGGGGCGGACGAGCAGTACTTC. This translates into CASSLRQGADEQYF. The variable domain in full, with the rest retrieved from reference TRBV7-9 and TRBJ2-7, is DTGVSQNPRHKITKRGQNVTFRCDPISEHNRLYWYRQTLGQGPEFLTYFQNEAQLEKSRLLSDRFSAERPKGSFSTLEIQRTEQGDSAMYLCASSLRQGADEQYFGPGTRLTVT.

This clone was recorded only once. The rearrangement uses TRBV4-3 and TRBJ2-7, with 12 nucleotides matching TRBD2. CDR1 is LGHNA and CDR2 is YSLEER in the germline V gene. This CDR3 has 19 residues. V was clipped by 0 bases and J by 3 bases; unmatched bases: 12. The chain's CDR3 is CASSQDKTSGSDNLYEQYF. In DNA form, the CDR3 reads TGCGCCAGCAGCCAAGATAAGACTAGCGGGAGTGATAACCTCTACGAGCAGTACTTC.

This clone has just a few counts. The chain links TRBV19 to TRBJ2-7; TRBD1 agrees at 8 bases. Germline V CDR1 and CDR2: LNHDA, SQIVND (reference sequence). V trimming: 5 bases; J trimming: 4 bases; junction bases outside the gene matches: 4. The CDR3 sequence is 13 residues long. The CDR3 is CASSPRQGYEQYF. CDR3 in DNA: TGTGCCAGTAGTCCCCGACAGGGGTACGAGCAGTACTTC.

J is TRBJ2-5 and V is TRBV30; the D is unclear. Per the germline V gene, CDR1 is GTSNPN and CDR2 is SVGIG (reference sequence). Trimming took off 1 base at V and 2 bases at J, with 14 bases between the two ends. The CDR3 is 15 amino acids. The CDR3 DNA follows: TGTGCCTGGAGTGACGGTATCGGGCGACAAGAGACCCAGTACTTC. Protein: CAWSDGIGRQETQYF.

This clone was counted once. The V call is TRBV5-1, the J call TRBJ2-5, with 8 bases identical to TRBD1. The CDR3 sequence is 17 residues long. CDR1 is SGHRS, CDR2 YFSETQ, per germline. J was trimmed by 2 bases and V by 0 bases; bases with no gene match: 9. The CDR3, as DNA: TGCGCCAGCAGCTTGGGTCGCGACAGGGGCCTTCAAGAGACCCAGTACTTC. This sequence encodes CASSLGRDRGLQETQYF.

The rearrangement uses TRBV30 and TRBJ1-6; TRBD1 matches 7 bases. J gave up 7 bases and V 2 bases, and 5 bases lay outside the gene matches. The CDR3 sequence is 14 residues long. Germline V CDR1 and CDR2: GTSNPN, SVGIG (reference sequence). The CDR3 loop is CAWSKQGLNSPLHF. In DNA, the CDR3 is TGTGCCTGGAGTAAACAGGGGCTAAATTCACCCCTCCACTTT.

The rearrangement joins TRBV5-8 to TRBJ1-1; no clear D gene. Trimming removed 2 bases from V and 7 bases from J, with 9 bases in between. The CDR3 runs to 12 residues. Germline assignment: CDR1 SGHTS and CDR2 YDEGEE. CDR3 nucleotides: TGTGCCAGCAGCTTCCAGGCCTTTGAAGCTTTCTTT. The encoded protein is CASSFQAFEAFF.

The V and J genes are TRBV4-2 and TRBJ2-3; D might be TRBD2 (5 bases). V lost 0 bases and J 2 bases, leaving 12 bases between the germline ends. Germline V lookup: CDR1 LGHNA, CDR2 YNFKEQ. The CDR3 has 16 residues. The CDR3 protein is CASSQDREPFTDTQYF. CDR3 coding DNA: TGTGCCAGCAGCCAAGATAGGGAGCCCTTCACAGATACGCAGTATTTT.

J is TRBJ1-3 and V is TRBV7-9, with a possible D match to TRBD1 (5 bases). Germline-derived CDR1 and CDR2 are SEHNR and FQNEAQ (reference sequence). Trimming removed 6 bases from V and 0 bases from J, with 18 bases in between. The CDR3 has 17 amino acids. Written as DNA, the CDR3 is TGTGCCAGCAGTCCGGTGGGGCGTCCGAACTCTGGAAACACCATATATTTT. It yields the protein CASSPVGRPNSGNTIYF.

The rearrangement uses TRBV19 and TRBJ1-1, with 11 positions matching TRBD1. CDR3 size: 20 residues. The V gene's germline CDR1 is LNHDA and CDR2 SQIVND (reference sequence). J was trimmed by 0 bases and V by 5 bases; bases with no gene match: 17. This CDR3 reads CASSSGQLFGQGALNTEAFF. The CDR3, as DNA: TGTGCCAGTAGTTCCGGACAGTTGTTCGGACAGGGGGCACTGAACACTGAAGCTTTCTTT.

This sequence joins TRBV5-3 and TRBJ2-1, with D hard to call. TRBV5-3 carries the ORF label, with uncertain function. The V gene lost 4 bases and the J gene lost 6 bases, with 11 bases spanning the gap. CDR3 length: 13 residues. The CDR3 DNA follows: TGTGCCAGAAGCCTGCAGGAGAGCAATGAGCAGTTCTTC. Its translation is CARSLQESNEQFF.

The chain has TRBV19 and TRBJ1-2; D perhaps matches TRBD1 (6 bases). V was cut by 5 bases and J by 8 bases, with 24 bases left in between. The CDR3 is made up of 16 amino acids. Germline values: CDR1 LNHDA, CDR2 SQIVND (reference sequence). CDR3 loop: CASSLGPRGRRAGYTF. The CDR3 nucleotides are TGTGCCAGTAGTCTGGGGCCGCGGGGGCGCCGAGCCGGCTACACCTTC.

The rearrangement uses TRBV27 and TRBJ1-4; D may be TRBD1 (6 bases). CDR1 is MNHEY, CDR2 SMNVEV, per germline (reference sequence). V gave up 5 bases and J gave up 3 bases, with 13 bases separating them. This CDR3 spans 15 amino acids. The CDR3 loop reads CASSATGSANEKLFF. The DNA for the CDR3 is TGTGCCAGCAGTGCAACAGGGTCCGCTAATGAAAAACTGTTTTTT.

This CDR3 is CASSPRQRGTYYEQYF. The CDR3, as DNA: TGCGCCAGCAGCCCCCGACAGCGGGGGACCTACTACGAGCAGTACTTC. The genes are TRBV5-1 and TRBJ2-7, with 8 bases matching TRBD2. Unmatched junction bases numbered 12, after V lost 4 bases and J lost 3 bases. In germline, CDR1 is SGHRS, CDR2 YFSETQ. The CDR3 is made up of 16 amino acids.

The chain couples TRBV7-9 to TRBJ1-1; D gene ambiguous. The CDR3 is 15 residues long. Germline V CDR1 and CDR2: SEHNR, FQNEAQ (reference sequence). Trimming cost V 1 base and J 3 bases, with 12 bases left between them. CDR3 nucleotides: TGTGCCAGCAGCTTAGGCACAGCCATTGACACTGAAGCTTTCTTT. It encodes CASSLGTAIDTEAFF.

This chain joins TRBV4-1 and TRBJ2-7, with TRBD2 matching 7 bases. Looked up from germline, CDR1 is MGHRA and CDR2 is YSYEKL. The CDR3 runs to 15 residues. The ends lost 4 bases at V and 2 bases at J; junction bases unmatched: 8. CDR3 region: CASSLTSVNTYEQYF. In DNA, the CDR3 is TGCGCCAGCAGCCTAACTAGCGTTAACACCTACGAGCAGTACTTC.

This clone has just a few counts. J is TRBJ2-2 and V is TRBV19; D perhaps matches TRBD1 (5 bases). From germline, CDR1 is LNHDA and CDR2 SQIVND (reference sequence). Trimming took off 3 bases at V and 6 bases at J, with 8 bases between the two ends. The CDR3 consists of 13 residues. CDR3 nucleotides: TGTGCCAGTAGTATTCAGGGTTCCGGGGAGCTGTTTTTT. Residues: CASSIQGSGELFF.

The gene calls are TRBV5-1 and TRBJ1-2, with TRBD1 matching over 8 bases. The CDR3 spans 15 residues. Looked up from germline, CDR1 is SGHRS and CDR2 is YFSETQ. V lost 3 bases, J lost 6 bases, and 10 bases stayed unmatched. The CDR3 is CASSSPQGAIDGYTF. In DNA form, the CDR3 reads TGCGCCAGCAGCTCCCCCCAGGGGGCGATCGATGGCTACACCTTC.

This chain uses TRBV30 with TRBJ2-2; either TRBD1 or TRBD2 may supply D (6 bases each). V lost 5 bases to trimming and J lost 6 bases, with 13 bases between them. The CDR3 is 13 amino acids. Germline V lookup: CDR1 GTSNPN, CDR2 SVGIG (reference sequence). The CDR3 DNA reads TGTGCCTGGGATGTCGGGGGCCCCGGGGAGCTGTTTTTT. Amino acids: CAWDVGGPGELFF.

J is TRBJ1-1 and V is TRBV11-1; D is possibly TRBD1 (5 bases). Germline V gene sequence: CDR1 SGHAT, CDR2 FQDESV (reference sequence). This CDR3 contains 14 residues. Trimming took 0 bases from V and 4 from J, leaving 9 bases between them. The CDR3 bases are TGTGCCAGCAGCTTAGCGGGGACCGGCACTGAAGCTTTCTTT. Translating it yields CASSLAGTGTEAFF. The full variable domain, completed using reference TRBV11-1 and TRBJ1-1, is EAEVAQSPRYKITEKSQAVAFWCDPISGHATLYWYRQILGQGPELLVQFQDESVVDDSQLPKDRFSAERLKGVDSTLKIQPAELGDSAMYLCASSLAGTGTEAFFGQGTRLTVV.

The chain uses TRBV5-1 and TRBJ1-2, with a tentative D call TRBD1 (5 bases). Trimming left V 0 bases short and J 4 bases short, with 22 bases between. This CDR3 spans 18 amino acids. CDR1 SGHRS and CDR2 YFSETQ come from the germline V gene. CDR3 amino acids: CASSLASPQGGRSYGYTF. The CDR3 DNA is TGCGCCAGCAGCTTGGCCAGCCCCCAGGGAGGACGGAGCTATGGCTACACCTTC.